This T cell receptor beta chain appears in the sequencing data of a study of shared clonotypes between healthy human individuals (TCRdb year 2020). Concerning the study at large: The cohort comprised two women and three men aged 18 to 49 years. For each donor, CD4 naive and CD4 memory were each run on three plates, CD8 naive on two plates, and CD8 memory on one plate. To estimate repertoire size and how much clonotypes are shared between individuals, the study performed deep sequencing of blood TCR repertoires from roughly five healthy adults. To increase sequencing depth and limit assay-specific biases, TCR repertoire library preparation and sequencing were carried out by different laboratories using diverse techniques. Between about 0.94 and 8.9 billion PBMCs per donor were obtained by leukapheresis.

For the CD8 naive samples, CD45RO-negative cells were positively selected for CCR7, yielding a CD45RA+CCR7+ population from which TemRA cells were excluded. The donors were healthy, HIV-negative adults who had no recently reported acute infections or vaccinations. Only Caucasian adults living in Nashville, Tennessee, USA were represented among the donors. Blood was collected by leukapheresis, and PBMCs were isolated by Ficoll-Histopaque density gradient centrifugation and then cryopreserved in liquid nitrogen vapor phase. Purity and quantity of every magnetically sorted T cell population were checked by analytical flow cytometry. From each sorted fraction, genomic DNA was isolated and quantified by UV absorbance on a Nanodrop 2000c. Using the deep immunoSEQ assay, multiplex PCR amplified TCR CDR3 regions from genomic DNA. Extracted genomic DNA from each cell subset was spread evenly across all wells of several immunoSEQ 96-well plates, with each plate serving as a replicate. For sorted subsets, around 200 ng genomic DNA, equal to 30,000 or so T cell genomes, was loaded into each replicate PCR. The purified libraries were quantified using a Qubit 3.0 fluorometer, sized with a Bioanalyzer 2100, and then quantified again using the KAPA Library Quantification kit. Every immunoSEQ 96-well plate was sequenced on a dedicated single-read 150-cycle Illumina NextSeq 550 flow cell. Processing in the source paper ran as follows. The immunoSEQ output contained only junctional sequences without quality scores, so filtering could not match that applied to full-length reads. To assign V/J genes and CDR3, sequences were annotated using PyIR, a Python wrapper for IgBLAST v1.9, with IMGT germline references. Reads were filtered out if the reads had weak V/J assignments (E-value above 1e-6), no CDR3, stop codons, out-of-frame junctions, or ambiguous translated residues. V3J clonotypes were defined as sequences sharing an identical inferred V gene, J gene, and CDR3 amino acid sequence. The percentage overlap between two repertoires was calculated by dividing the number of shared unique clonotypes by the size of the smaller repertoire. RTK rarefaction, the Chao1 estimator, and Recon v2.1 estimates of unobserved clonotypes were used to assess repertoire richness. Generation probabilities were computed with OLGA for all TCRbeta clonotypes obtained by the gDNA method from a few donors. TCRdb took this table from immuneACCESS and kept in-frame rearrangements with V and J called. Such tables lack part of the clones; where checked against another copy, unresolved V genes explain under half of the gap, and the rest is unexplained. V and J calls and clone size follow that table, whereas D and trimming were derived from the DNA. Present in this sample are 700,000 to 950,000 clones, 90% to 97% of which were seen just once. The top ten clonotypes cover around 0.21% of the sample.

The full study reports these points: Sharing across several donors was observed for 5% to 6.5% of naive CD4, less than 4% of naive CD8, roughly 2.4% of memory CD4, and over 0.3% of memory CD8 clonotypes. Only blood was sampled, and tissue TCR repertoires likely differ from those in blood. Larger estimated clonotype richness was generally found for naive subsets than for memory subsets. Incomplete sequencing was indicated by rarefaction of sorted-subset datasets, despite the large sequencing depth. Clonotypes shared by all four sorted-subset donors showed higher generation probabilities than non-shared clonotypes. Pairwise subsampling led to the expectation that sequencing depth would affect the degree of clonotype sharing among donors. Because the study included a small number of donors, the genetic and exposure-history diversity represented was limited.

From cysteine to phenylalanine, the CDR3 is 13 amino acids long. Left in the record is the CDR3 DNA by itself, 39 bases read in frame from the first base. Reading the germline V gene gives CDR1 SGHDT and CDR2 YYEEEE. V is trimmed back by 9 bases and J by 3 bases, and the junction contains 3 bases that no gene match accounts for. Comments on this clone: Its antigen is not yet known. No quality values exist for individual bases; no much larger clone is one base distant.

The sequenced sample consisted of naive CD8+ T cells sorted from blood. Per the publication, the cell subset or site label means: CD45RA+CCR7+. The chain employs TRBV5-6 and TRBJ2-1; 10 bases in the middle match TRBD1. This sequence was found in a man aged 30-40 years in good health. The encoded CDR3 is CATGQGDYNEQFF. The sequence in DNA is TGTGCCACCGGACAGGGGGACTACAATGAGCAGTTCTTC. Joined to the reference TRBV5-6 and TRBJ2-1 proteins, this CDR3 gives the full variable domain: DAGVTQSPTHLIKTRGQQVTLRCSPKSGHDTVSWYQQALGQGPQFIFQYYEEEERQRGNFPDRFSGHQFPNYSSELNVNALLLGDSALYLCATGQGDYNEQFFGPGTRLTVL.